This T cell receptor (beta chain) appears in the sequencing data of a study of CD8+CD57+ T cells in acquired aplastic anemia. This clonotype was seen a few times. The CDR3 spans 14 residues. The V and J ends lost 3 bases and 0 bases respectively, with 10 bases between them. Germline CDR1 SGHKS, CDR2 YYEKEE (reference sequence). Genomic DNA, serving as template, underwent TCR beta VDJ and CDR3 profiling. TCRdb re-called the reads with MiXCR, one entry per CDR3 protein. Of some 160,000 distinct CDR3 sequences in the sample, roughly 48% were seen once. Whoever was chosen for sequencing had shown CD8+CD57+ cell expansion by flow cytometry.

The genes are TRBV5-5 and TRBJ2-7; tentative D call: TRBD1 (6 bases). Material for sequencing was sorted CD4+, CD8+, or CD8+CD57+ T cells (not recorded which) from PBMCs. The sequence was obtained from a human donor with aplastic anemia. CDR3 residues: CASSSSGASYEQYF. The DNA for the CDR3 is TGTGCCAGCAGCTCTTCAGGGGCCTCCTACGAGCAGTACTTC.